This T cell receptor beta chain is from a study of cytomegalovirus exposure and HLA in healthy donors. Overall study: Genotyping of nearly 400 donors showed that about 79% belonged to the Caucasian-associated ancestry cluster. Overall study findings and caveats: In an earlier analysis, about 87% or about 30%: the productive usage of most TCR beta V segments. The classifier reportedly diagnosed cytomegalovirus status with high specificity and sensitivity. An apparent linkage of common viral pathogens to several of the most significant clusters emerged in a later analysis.

A remark on this clone: The antigen remains undetermined.

With 60 Vbeta and 13 Jbeta primers, the PCR was carried out. The data were produced by immunoSEQ multiplex PCR, yet TCRdb's version contains in-frame clones alone and is incomplete. The sample data list more than 40,000 clones. The CDR3 has 14 residues. Trimming removed 4 bases from V and 1 base from J, with 11 bases in between. CDR1 and CDR2 from the germline V gene are SGDLS and YYNGEE. This clonotype originated in a female donor in good health and CMV-seronegative. The sequencing input was PBMCs. The V and J genes are TRBV9 and TRBJ1-1; tentatively, D is TRBD1 (5 bases). The CDR3 DNA reads as TGTGCCAGCAGCCAACGGGGGGGGAACACTGAAGCTTTCTTT. This encodes CASSQRGGNTEAFF.